The T cell receptor beta chain described here comes from a study of cytomegalovirus exposure and HLA in healthy donors. PCR was performed using 60 Vbeta and 13 Jbeta primers. Here immunoSEQ multiplex PCR was the method, and the copy in TCRdb shows in-frame clones only, minus some. This sample carries around 110,000 clones, 55% to 80% of them seen once, and the ten largest clones take 2% to 2.5%. The CDR3 has 11 residues. The V gene's germline CDR1 is DFQATT and CDR2 SNEGSKA (reference sequence). V was trimmed by 7 bases and J by 0 bases, leaving 6 bases between them. The receptor was isolated from a woman in her twenties or thirties in good health and CMV-seronegative. This chain connects TRBV20-1 to TRBJ2-5, with unresolved D. The source material was PBMCs. CDR3 amino acids: CSGSHQETQYF. In DNA form, the CDR3 reads TGCAGTGGCAGTCACCAAGAGACCCAGTACTTC.